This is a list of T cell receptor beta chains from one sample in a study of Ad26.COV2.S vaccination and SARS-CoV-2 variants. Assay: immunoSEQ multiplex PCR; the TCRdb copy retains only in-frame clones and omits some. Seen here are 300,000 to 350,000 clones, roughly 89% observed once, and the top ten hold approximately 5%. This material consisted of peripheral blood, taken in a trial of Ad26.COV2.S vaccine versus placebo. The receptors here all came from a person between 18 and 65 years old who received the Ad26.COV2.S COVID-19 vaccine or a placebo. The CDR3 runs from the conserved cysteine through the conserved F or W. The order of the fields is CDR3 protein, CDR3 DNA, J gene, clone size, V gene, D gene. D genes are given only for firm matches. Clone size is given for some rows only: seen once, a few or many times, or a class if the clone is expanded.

CDR3: CAWSVGTGVGEKLFF; DNA: TGTGCCTGGAGTGTAGGTACAGGGGTTGGTGAAAAACTGTTTTTT; J: TRBJ1-4; size: .; V: TRBV30; D: TRBD1
CDR3: CASSAGLAGETQYF; DNA: TGTGCCAGCAGCGCGGGACTAGCGGGGGAGACCCAGTACTTC; J: TRBJ2-5; size: .; V: TRBV2; D: TRBD2
CDR3: CASSRWTGASTDTQYF; DNA: TGTGCCAGCAGTAGATGGACAGGAGCTAGCACAGATACGCAGTATTTT; J: TRBJ2-3; size: once; V: TRBV27; D: TRBD1
CDR3: CASSITSGEYNEQFF; DNA: TGTGCCAGCAGCATAACTAGCGGGGAGTACAATGAGCAGTTCTTC; J: TRBJ2-1; size: .; V: TRBV7-9; D: TRBD2
CDR3: CASSKTSVADTQYF; DNA: TGTGCCAGCAGTAAGACTAGCGTGGCGGATACGCAGTATTTT; J: TRBJ2-3; size: .; V: TRBV6-5; D: TRBD2
CDR3: CASSVAATDNKAFF; DNA: TGTGCCAGCAGCGTAGCAGCGACAGATAATAAAGCTTTCTTT; J: TRBJ1-1; size: once; V: TRBV9; D: .
CDR3: CASSPSGRVEDTQYF; DNA: TGTGCCAGCAGTCCTAGCGGGAGGGTTGAAGATACGCAGTATTTT; J: TRBJ2-3; size: .; V: TRBV6-5; D: TRBD2
CDR3: CASRRTGAGELFF; DNA: TGTGCCAGCAGACGGACAGGGGCCGGGGAGCTGTTTTTT; J: TRBJ2-2; size: .; V: TRBV6-5; D: TRBD1
CDR3: CASSLTTSGGVRFSGNEQFF; DNA: TGTGCCAGCAGTTTGACTACTAGCGGGGGGGTCCGATTTAGTGGAAATGAGCAGTTCTTC; J: TRBJ2-1; size: few; V: TRBV27; D: TRBD2
CDR3: CASSIDGTAEAFF; DNA: TGTGCCAGTAGTATAGATGGGACGGCTGAAGCTTTCTTT; J: TRBJ1-1; size: .; V: TRBV19; D: .
CDR3: CASSYQGFDEQYF; DNA: TGTGCCAGCAGTTATCAGGGGTTCGACGAGCAGTACTTC; J: TRBJ2-7; size: few; V: TRBV6-2/TRBV6-3; D: .
CDR3: CASRRGLNEQYF; DNA: TGTGCCAGCCGCAGGGGGCTAAACGAGCAGTACTTC; J: TRBJ2-7; size: .; V: TRBV27; D: TRBD1
CDR3: CASSSAGSVLEYTF; DNA: TGTGCCAGCAGTTCAGCTGGGTCAGTGCTCGAATACACCTTC; J: TRBJ1-2; size: .; V: TRBV6-2/TRBV6-3; D: .
CDR3: CASTPLAGGSYNEQFF; DNA: TGTGCCAGCACCCCACTAGCGGGGGGATCCTACAATGAGCAGTTCTTC; J: TRBJ2-1; size: .; V: TRBV9; D: TRBD2
CDR3: CASSKQVGLAGAGLLSQYF; DNA: TGTGCCAGCAGCAAACAGGTAGGGCTAGCGGGAGCTGGGCTTCTGTCGCAGTATTTT; J: TRBJ2-3; size: .; V: TRBV11-2; D: TRBD2
CDR3: CASSELLGRGGYQPQHF; DNA: TGTGCCAGCAGTGAATTATTGGGCAGGGGAGGGTATCAGCCCCAGCATTTT; J: TRBJ1-5; size: .; V: TRBV6-1; D: .
CDR3: CASKTGPAQPQHF; DNA: TGTGCCAGCAAGACAGGGCCGGCTCAGCCCCAGCATTTT; J: TRBJ1-5; size: .; V: TRBV6-5; D: TRBD1
CDR3: CASSLTSGRAGNEQFF; DNA: TGTGCCAGCAGCTTGACTAGCGGGAGGGCCGGAAATGAGCAGTTCTTC; J: TRBJ2-1; size: .; V: TRBV5-6; D: TRBD2
CDR3: CASSLDPGDYGYTF; DNA: TGTGCCAGCAGCTTGGATCCCGGCGACTATGGCTACACCTTC; J: TRBJ1-2; size: .; V: TRBV5-5; D: .
CDR3: CASSFGTGNSPLHF; DNA: TGTGCCAGCAGCTTCGGGACCGGCAATTCACCCCTCCACTTT; J: TRBJ1-6; size: .; V: TRBV7-6; D: .
CDR3: CASSRQSTDTQYF; DNA: TGTGCCAGCAGTCGACAGAGCACAGATACGCAGTATTTT; J: TRBJ2-3; size: .; V: TRBV2; D: .
CDR3: CASSREGQASGNTIYF; DNA: TGTGCCAGCAGCCGCGAGGGACAGGCCTCTGGAAACACCATATATTTT; J: TRBJ1-3; size: .; V: TRBV3-1/TRBV3-2; D: TRBD1
CDR3: CASSGRQGSYEQYF; DNA: TGTGCCAGCAGCGGCCGACAGGGTTCCTACGAGCAGTACTTC; J: TRBJ2-7; size: .; V: TRBV11-2; D: TRBD1
CDR3: CASSKGGGVNEQFF; DNA: TGTGCCAGTAGTAAGGGCGGGGGAGTCAATGAGCAGTTCTTC; J: TRBJ2-1; size: .; V: TRBV19; D: TRBD2
CDR3: CASSLYMNTEAFF; DNA: TGTGCCAGCAGCTTATACATGAACACTGAAGCTTTCTTT; J: TRBJ1-1; size: .; V: TRBV7-3; D: .
CDR3: CASSTEGDTGYEQYF; DNA: TGTGCCAGCAGCACAGAAGGGGATACCGGGTACGAGCAGTACTTC; J: TRBJ2-7; size: .; V: TRBV7-2; D: .
CDR3: CASSQEGGYNEKLFF; DNA: TGTGCCAGCAGCCAAGAGGGCGGTTATAATGAAAAACTGTTTTTT; J: TRBJ1-4; size: .; V: TRBV4-2; D: .
CDR3: CASSLEGTSGAYEQYF; DNA: TGTGCCAGCAGCTTAGAGGGTACTAGCGGGGCGTACGAGCAGTACTTC; J: TRBJ2-7; size: .; V: TRBV7-2; D: TRBD2
CDR3: CASSIEPRANTEAFF; DNA: TGTGCCAGTAGTATAGAGCCACGCGCGAACACTGAAGCTTTCTTT; J: TRBJ1-1; size: .; V: TRBV19; D: .
CDR3: CASSDRAGGPYEQFF; DNA: TGTGCCAGCAGTGATAGGGCGGGAGGGCCCTATGAGCAGTTCTTC; J: TRBJ2-1; size: once; V: TRBV6-1; D: TRBD2
CDR3: CAVHPVGEQFF; DNA: TGTGCCGTTCACCCCGTTGGTGAGCAGTTCTTC; J: TRBJ2-1; size: .; V: TRBV6-5; D: .
CDR3: CASIGQFSNQPQHF; DNA: TGTGCCAGCATCGGACAGTTTAGCAATCAGCCCCAGCATTTT; J: TRBJ1-5; size: few; V: TRBV6-4; D: .
CDR3: CAISDRQGNYGYTF; DNA: TGTGCCATCAGTGACCGACAGGGAAACTATGGCTACACCTTC; J: TRBJ1-2; size: .; V: TRBV10-3; D: TRBD1
CDR3: CASSLGWTVRSGELFF; DNA: TGTGCCAGCAGCTTAGGATGGACGGTCAGGAGCGGGGAGCTGTTTTTT; J: TRBJ2-2; size: .; V: TRBV11-1; D: .
CDR3: CASSPLSSYNEQFF; DNA: TGCGCCAGCAGCCCCCTTAGCTCCTACAATGAGCAGTTCTTC; J: TRBJ2-1; size: .; V: TRBV5-1; D: .
CDR3: CASSSAGGGAFETQYF; DNA: TGTGCCAGCAGTTCCGCGGGCGGGGGGGCCTTTGAGACCCAGTACTTC; J: TRBJ2-5; size: .; V: TRBV6-2/TRBV6-3; D: TRBD2
CDR3: CASRLAGGGEQYF; DNA: TGTGCCAGCCGCCTAGCGGGGGGGGGAGAGCAGTACTTC; J: TRBJ2-7; size: .; V: TRBV3-1/TRBV3-2; D: TRBD2
CDR3: CASSEQGRASYGYTF; DNA: TGTGCCAGCAGTGAGCAGGGGAGGGCTAGCTATGGCTACACCTTC; J: TRBJ1-2; size: once; V: TRBV2; D: .
CDR3: CASGTLQGFYGYTF; DNA: TGTGCCAGCGGTACCCTACAGGGGTTCTATGGCTACACCTTC; J: TRBJ1-2; size: .; V: TRBV27; D: TRBD1
CDR3: CASSTTGSYGYTF; DNA: TGTGCCAGCAGTACGACAGGGTCCTATGGCTACACCTTC; J: TRBJ1-2; size: .; V: TRBV6-4; D: TRBD1
CDR3: CASSQTTGNTGELFF; DNA: TGTGCCAGCTCACAAACGACAGGAAACACCGGGGAGCTGTTTTTT; J: TRBJ2-2; size: once; V: TRBV18; D: .
CDR3: CAWSYSLSSGNTIYF; DNA: TGTGCCTGGAGTTACAGCTTGAGCTCTGGAAACACCATATATTTT; J: TRBJ1-3; size: .; V: TRBV30; D: .
CDR3: CASSQHERGPYNEQFF; DNA: TGCGCCAGCAGCCAACACGAGCGGGGGCCCTACAATGAGCAGTTCTTC; J: TRBJ2-1; size: .; V: TRBV4-3; D: TRBD2
CDR3: CAWCRGLSNQPQHF; DNA: TGTGCCTGGTGCCGGGGGCTTAGCAATCAGCCCCAGCATTTT; J: TRBJ1-5; size: .; V: TRBV30; D: .
CDR3: CATSDTGQRTDTQYF; DNA: TGTGCCACCAGTGATACCGGACAGCGCACAGATACGCAGTATTTT; J: TRBJ2-3; size: .; V: TRBV24-1; D: .
CDR3: CASSFTGEEGETQYF; DNA: TGTGCCAGCAGCTTTACAGGGGAAGAGGGAGAGACCCAGTACTTC; J: TRBJ2-5; size: once; V: TRBV7-6; D: TRBD1
CDR3: CASRSSGSSYNEQFF; DNA: TGTGCCAGCAGGAGTAGCGGGAGCTCCTACAATGAGCAGTTCTTC; J: TRBJ2-1; size: .; V: TRBV7-9; D: TRBD2
CDR3: CASRPGRTPRETQYF; DNA: TGCGCCAGCAGACCGGGACGGACCCCCCGGGAGACCCAGTACTTC; J: TRBJ2-5; size: .; V: TRBV10-2; D: .
CDR3: CASSSQSTGNTEAFF; DNA: TGTGCCAGCAGTTCTCAGTCTACGGGGAACACTGAAGCTTTCTTT; J: TRBJ1-1; size: .; V: TRBV7-9; D: .
CDR3: CASRPGTSGGELFF; DNA: TGTGCCAGCAGACCCGGGACTAGCGGGGGGGAGCTGTTTTTT; J: TRBJ2-2; size: .; V: TRBV2; D: TRBD2
CDR3: CASGDMNTEAFF; DNA: TGTGCCAGCGGGGACATGAACACTGAAGCTTTCTTT; J: TRBJ1-1; size: .; V: TRBV7-9; D: .
CDR3: CASSLLGENSPLHF; DNA: TGTGCCAGCAGCTTACTGGGAGAAAATTCACCCCTCCACTTT; J: TRBJ1-6; size: .; V: TRBV7-9; D: .
CDR3: CASTPDRFTDTQYF; DNA: TGCGCCAGCACCCCGGACAGATTCACAGATACGCAGTATTTT; J: TRBJ2-3; size: .; V: TRBV5-1; D: .
CDR3: CASSQETTRSNEQFF; DNA: TGCGCCAGCAGCCAAGAGACTACGCGGTCCAATGAGCAGTTCTTC; J: TRBJ2-1; size: .; V: TRBV4-3; D: .
CDR3: CAWKVAGGPGSTDTQYF; DNA: TGTGCCTGGAAGGTAGCGGGAGGGCCGGGCAGCACAGATACGCAGTATTTT; J: TRBJ2-3; size: once; V: TRBV30; D: TRBD2
CDR3: CASSSTGSGYGYTF; DNA: TGCGCCAGCAGCTCAACAGGGTCGGGCTATGGCTACACCTTC; J: TRBJ1-2; size: once; V: TRBV5-1; D: .
CDR3: CAWRLAGGSETQYF; DNA: TGTGCCTGGAGACTAGCGGGAGGATCAGAGACCCAGTACTTC; J: TRBJ2-5; size: .; V: TRBV30; D: TRBD2
CDR3: CASSLYTGSGNQPQHF; DNA: TGTGCCAGCAGTTTATATACAGGGTCGGGCAATCAGCCCCAGCATTTT; J: TRBJ1-5; size: .; V: TRBV27; D: .